The 22 T cell receptor beta chains listed next were all sequenced from one sample in a study of cytomegalovirus exposure and HLA in healthy donors. Assay used: immunoSEQ multiplex PCR; TCRdb lists only in-frame clones, some missing. The data show around 160,000 clones, approximately 90% seen once. The specimen sequenced was PBMCs. The receptors come from a man between 18 and 35 years old in good health and CMV-seronegative.

J is TRBJ1-2 and V is TRBV2; no clear D gene. V was cut by 8 bases and J by 2 bases, with 15 bases left in between. Germline V gene sequence: CDR1 SNHLY, CDR2 FYNNEI. The CDR3 runs 14 residues. The CDR3 loop reads CASYQDEINYGYTF. DNA of the CDR3: TGTGCCAGCTATCAGGATGAAATCAACTATGGCTACACCTTC.

J is TRBJ2-7 and V is TRBV5-1; possible D gene TRBD2, 6 bases. The length of the CDR3 is 13 residues. Trimming took 6 bases from V and 3 from J, leaving 13 bases between them. Per the germline V gene, CDR1 is SGHRS and CDR2 is YFSETQ. The CDR3 reads CASKLGTDYEQYF. The CDR3 DNA reads TGCGCCAGCAAACTCGGGACTGACTACGAGCAGTACTTC.

This clone was seen a single time. The CDR3 loop is CASSSRLAGDEQYF. CDR3 coding DNA: TGCGCCAGCAGTTCACGACTAGCGGGAGATGAGCAGTACTTC. The V call is TRBV5-1, the J call TRBJ2-7; 12 bases fit TRBD2. V shed 5 bases, J shed 7 bases, and the junction held 7 bases outside the gene matches. This CDR3 contains 14 residues. Germline V lookup: CDR1 SGHRS, CDR2 YFSETQ.

This clone was seen only once. The chain combines TRBV7-9 with TRBJ2-7, with D possibly being TRBD1 (5 bases). V was pared by 5 bases and J by 5 bases, with 10 bases between. The CDR3 covers 12 residues. CDR1 SEHNR and CDR2 FQNEAQ come from the germline V gene (reference sequence). The CDR3: CASSPLTDEQYF. CDR3 bases: TGTGCCAGCAGCCCGCTGACAGACGAGCAGTACTTC.

This chain joins TRBV6-5 and TRBJ2-3, with D hard to call. CDR3 length: 13 residues. In germline, CDR1 is MNHEY, CDR2 SVGAGI. The V end was cut by 7 bases, the J end by 0 bases, with 8 bases between. CDR3 bases: TGTGCCAGCACCGCACAGAGCACAGATACGCAGTATTTT. Protein sequence: CASTAQSTDTQYF.

V is TRBV5-1 and J is TRBJ2-5, with D perhaps matching TRBD2 (6 bases). The V end lost 2 bases, the J end lost 1 base, and 15 bases lay between the germline ends. The CDR3 contains 16 residues. Germline-derived CDR1 and CDR2 are SGHRS and YFSETQ. The CDR3 DNA reads as TGCGCCAGCAGCTTTCGGTATAGGGGAGGCCAAGAGACCCAGTACTTC. It encodes CASSFRYRGGQETQYF.

This sequence joins TRBV18 and TRBJ2-5, with D unclear. CDR3 length: 13 amino acids. Looked up from germline, CDR1 is KGHSH and CDR2 is LQKENI. V lost 1 base and J 5 bases, leaving 8 bases between the germline ends. The CDR3 sequence is CASSPQDTETQYF. CDR3 DNA sequence: TGTGCCAGCTCACCACAAGACACTGAGACCCAGTACTTC.

V gene TRBV5-1 combines with J gene TRBJ1-2; D is undetermined. From germline, CDR1 is SGHRS and CDR2 YFSETQ. The ends were cut back, 4 bases at V and 8 bases at J, with 18 bases in the middle. The CDR3 is 14 amino acids. In DNA form, the CDR3 reads TGCGCCAGCAGCCCGGACGGGCCGAGGGAGGGCTACACCTTC. This translates into CASSPDGPREGYTF.

The rearrangement joins TRBV7-9 to TRBJ1-2; TRBD1 matches at 9 bases. The germline CDR1 and CDR2 sequences are SEHNR and FQNEAQ (reference sequence). J gave up 6 bases and V 4 bases, and 9 bases lay outside the gene matches. The CDR3 is made up of 15 amino acids. The CDR3, as DNA: TGTGCCAGCAGCTCGGGACAGGGAAAGATCGATGGCTACACCTTC. Its translation is CASSSGQGKIDGYTF.

The chain uses TRBV11-2 and TRBJ1-2, with 8 positions matching TRBD1. CDR1 is SGHAT and CDR2 is FQNNGV in the germline V gene. V dropped 4 bases and J dropped 3; count of bases not matched to a gene: 7. This CDR3 region has 15 residues. The CDR3: CASSSGGAADYGYTF. DNA for the CDR3: TGTGCCAGCAGCTCAGGGGGCGCGGCGGACTATGGCTACACCTTC.

V gene TRBV5-4 combines with J gene TRBJ1-2, with D perhaps TRBD1 (6 bases). The CDR3 has 16 residues. Germline CDR1 SGHNT, CDR2 YYREEE (reference sequence). Trimming left V 5 bases short and J 0 bases short, with 17 bases between. This CDR3 is CASRGRGATSNYGYTF. The CDR3, as DNA: TGTGCCAGCAGGGGCCGGGGGGCCACCTCTAACTATGGCTACACCTTC.

CDR3 nucleotides: TGCGCCAGCAGCCAAGATCGGACAGGGGGCTCTGGGGCCAACGTCCTGACTTTC. Residues: CASSQDRTGGSGANVLTF. V gene TRBV4-1 combines with J gene TRBJ2-6, with 10 bases that match TRBD1. The CDR3 extends over 18 amino acids. Unmatched junction bases numbered 2, after V lost 0 bases and J lost 0 bases. Germline V gives CDR1 MGHRA, CDR2 YSYEKL.

The rearrangement uses TRBV5-1 and TRBJ1-4, with D possibly matching TRBD1 (5 bases). Germline loops: CDR1 SGHRS, CDR2 YFSETQ. There are 14 residues in the CDR3. The germline V and J ends were trimmed by 0 bases and 4 bases, with 7 bases remaining between them. The CDR3 is CASSLEQVNEKLFF. CDR3 coding DNA: TGCGCCAGCAGCTTGGAACAGGTTAATGAAAAACTGTTTTTT.

The chain has TRBV7-2 and TRBJ1-2; 8 nucleotides align to TRBD1. The V gene end was trimmed by 1 base and the J gene end by 6 bases; junction bases not matched to a gene: 7. The CDR3 is made up of 15 amino acids. CDR1 and CDR2 (germline): SGHTA, FQGNSA. Here the CDR3 DNA reads TGTGCCAGCAGCTTAGGGGGGTTACAGGGGGATGGCTACACCTTC. Its translation: CASSLGGLQGDGYTF.

V usage is TRBV7-2 and J usage is TRBJ2-1; 10 nucleotides match TRBD2. V shed 8 bases, J shed 3 bases, and the junction held 4 bases outside the gene matches. The CDR3 totals 14 residues. CDR1 is SGHTA and CDR2 is FQGNSA in the germline V gene. In nucleotides, the CDR3 is TGTGCCAGCCATTTAGCGGGAGGCTACAATGAGCAGTTCTTC. Its translation is CASHLAGGYNEQFF.

The genes are TRBV2 and TRBJ2-3; 11 bases fit TRBD2. The CDR3 runs to 18 residues. The germline CDR1 and CDR2 sequences are SNHLY and FYNNEI. The junction had 10 bases not matched to a gene; V was cut back by 1 base and J by 4 bases. The CDR3 DNA reads as TGTGCCAGCAGTGAAGTCGGTAGCGGGAGGGCCGAGGCAGATACGCAGTATTTT. Its translation is CASSEVGSGRAEADTQYF. Complete variable domain (other parts from reference TRBV2 and TRBJ2-3): EPEVTQTPSHQVTQMGQEVILRCVPISNHLYFYWYRQILGQKVEFLVSFYNNEISEKSEIFDDQFSVERPDGSNFTLKIRSTKLEDSAMYFCASSEVGSGRAEADTQYFGPGTRLTVL.

V gene TRBV5-4 combines with J gene TRBJ2-7; TRBD1 is a possible D gene (6 bases). The germline V gene encodes CDR1 SGHNT and CDR2 YYREEE (reference sequence). CDR3 length equals 15 residues. V shed 1 base and J shed 3 bases, with 14 bases lying between them. CDR3 region: CASSLLGQRNYEQYV. CDR3 in DNA: TGTGCCAGCAGCTTGTTGGGACAACGCAACTACGAGCAGTACGTC.

The CDR3 nucleotides are TGTGCCAGCAGTCGATCCGGGACGGAGGGGACTGAAGCTTTCTTT. It translates to CASSRSGTEGTEAFF. The genes are TRBV28 and TRBJ1-1; D is possibly TRBD1 (5 bases). Germline V gives CDR1 MDHEN, CDR2 SYDVKM. This CDR3 is built from 15 residues. The germline V and J ends were trimmed by 5 bases and 5 bases, with 18 bases remaining between them.

The V gene is TRBV6-1, the J gene TRBJ1-2, with TRBD1 identical over 12 bases. Trimming removed 4 bases from V and 6 bases from J; junction bases left unmatched: 9. This CDR3 is built from 16 residues. Germline assignment: CDR1 MNHNS and CDR2 SASEGT. This CDR3 is CASSARDRGLADGYTF. The CDR3 region has the DNA TGTGCCAGCAGTGCCCGGGACAGGGGGCTGGCGGATGGCTACACCTTC.

The chain recombines TRBV19 with TRBJ2-6, with D possibly being TRBD2 (7 bases). Looked up from germline, CDR1 is LNHDA and CDR2 is SQIVND (reference sequence). V lost 5 bases, J lost 1 base, and 18 bases lay in between. CDR3 length equals 18 residues. This CDR3 is CASSVWAGAGSGANVLTF. The CDR3 DNA reads as TGTGCCAGTAGTGTATGGGCGGGGGCAGGATCTGGGGCCAACGTCCTGACTTTC.

This clone was recorded only once. This sequence joins TRBV10-3 and TRBJ1-1; a weak D match, TRBD1 (6 bases). Germline V gives CDR1 ENHRY, CDR2 SYGVKD. The CDR3 has 14 residues. V was trimmed by 5 bases and J by 1 base, leaving 11 bases between them. The CDR3: CAISSVTGNTEAFF. DNA of the CDR3: TGTGCCATCAGTTCGGTGACAGGGAACACTGAAGCTTTCTTT.

This rearrangement joins TRBV27 to TRBJ2-3, with 10 bases lining up with TRBD1. CDR1 and CDR2 (germline): MNHEY, SMNVEV (reference sequence). V gave up 5 bases and J gave up 6 bases; unmatched junction bases: 17. CDR3 length: 18 amino acids. Written as DNA, the CDR3 is TGTGCCAGCAGTGGGCCGGGACAGGGGAGGCCGATCGCGGATACGCAGTATTTT. Its protein is CASSGPGQGRPIADTQYF.